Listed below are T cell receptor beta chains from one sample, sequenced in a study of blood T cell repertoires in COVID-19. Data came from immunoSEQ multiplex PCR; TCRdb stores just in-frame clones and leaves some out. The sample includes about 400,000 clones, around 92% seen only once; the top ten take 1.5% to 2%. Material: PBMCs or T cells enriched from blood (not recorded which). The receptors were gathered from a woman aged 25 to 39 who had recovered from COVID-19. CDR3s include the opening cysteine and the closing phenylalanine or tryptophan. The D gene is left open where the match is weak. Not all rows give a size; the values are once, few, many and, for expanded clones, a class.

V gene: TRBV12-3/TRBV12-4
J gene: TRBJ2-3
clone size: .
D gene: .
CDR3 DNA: TGTGCCAGCAGTTTAGGTTCGACAGATACGCAGTATTTT
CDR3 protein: CASSLGSTDTQYF

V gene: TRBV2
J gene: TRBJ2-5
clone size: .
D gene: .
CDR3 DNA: TGTGCCAGCAGTCAAAACAGGGACCAAGAGACCCAGTACTTC
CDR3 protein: CASSQNRDQETQYF

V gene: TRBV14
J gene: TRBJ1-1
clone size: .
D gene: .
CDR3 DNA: TGTGCCAGCAGTCATCAGGGGTGGGCTTTCTTT
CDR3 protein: CASSHQGWAFF

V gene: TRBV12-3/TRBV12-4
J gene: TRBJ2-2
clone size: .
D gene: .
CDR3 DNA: TGTGCCAGCAGCTCTACTAACACCGGGGAGCTGTTTTTT
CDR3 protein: CASSSTNTGELFF

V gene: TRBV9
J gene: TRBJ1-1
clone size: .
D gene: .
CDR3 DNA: TGTGCCAGCAGCCTCTGGGGGGGAGGCACTGAAGCTTTCTTT
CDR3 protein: CASSLWGGGTEAFF

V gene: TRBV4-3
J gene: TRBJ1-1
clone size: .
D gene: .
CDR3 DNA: TGCGCCAGCAGCCAAGCACTAAGCACTGAAGCTTTCTTT
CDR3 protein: CASSQALSTEAFF

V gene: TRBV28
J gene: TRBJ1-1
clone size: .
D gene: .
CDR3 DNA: TGTGCCAGCAGTTTCGGCACAGGGAAAGCTTTCTTT
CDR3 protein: CASSFGTGKAFF

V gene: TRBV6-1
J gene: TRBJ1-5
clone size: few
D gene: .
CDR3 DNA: TGTGCCAGCAGTGAGGGAGGTAATGACCAGCCCCAGCATTTT
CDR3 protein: CASSEGGNDQPQHF

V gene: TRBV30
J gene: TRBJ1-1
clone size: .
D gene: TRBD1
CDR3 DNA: TGTGCCTGGACCCCAGTCGGACAGGGGATAACTGAAGCTTTCTTT
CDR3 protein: CAWTPVGQGITEAFF

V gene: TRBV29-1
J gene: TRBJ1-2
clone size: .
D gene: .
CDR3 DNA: TGCAGCGTTGAAGCAGGGGACTATGGCTACACCTTC
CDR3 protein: CSVEAGDYGYTF

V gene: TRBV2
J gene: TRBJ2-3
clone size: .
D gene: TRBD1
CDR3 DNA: TGTGCCAGCAGTGTAGGACAGGGGTCAGATACGCAGTATTTT
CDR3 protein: CASSVGQGSDTQYF

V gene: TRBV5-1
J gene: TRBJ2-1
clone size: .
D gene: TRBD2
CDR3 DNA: TGCGCCAGCAGCTTGCGGGCTAGCGGGAGTCCCAATGAGCAGTTCTTC
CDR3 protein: CASSLRASGSPNEQFF

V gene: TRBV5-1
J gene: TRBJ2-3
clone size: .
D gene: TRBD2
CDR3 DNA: TGCGCCAGCAGACCCAGCGGGGGGGGCACAGATACGCAGTATTTT
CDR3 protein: CASRPSGGGTDTQYF

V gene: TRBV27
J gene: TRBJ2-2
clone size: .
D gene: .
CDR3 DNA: TGTGCCAGCAGGTGCCCGCCGGACAGCTCGGAGGCCGGGGAGCTGTTTTTT
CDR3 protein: CASRCPPDSSEAGELFF

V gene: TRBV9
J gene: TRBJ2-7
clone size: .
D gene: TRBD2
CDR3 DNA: TGTGCCAGCAGCTTCCGTGCTAGCGGGTACGAGCAGTACTTC
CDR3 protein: CASSFRASGYEQYF

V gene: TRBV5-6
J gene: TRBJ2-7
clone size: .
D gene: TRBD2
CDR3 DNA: TGTGCCAGCAGCCCCTCCACGACGACTAGCCTCGTGGACGAGCAGTACTTC
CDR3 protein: CASSPSTTTSLVDEQYF

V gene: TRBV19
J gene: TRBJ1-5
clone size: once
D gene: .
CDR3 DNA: TGTGCCAGTACACTCAGCAATCAGCCCCAGCATTTT
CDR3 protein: CASTLSNQPQHF

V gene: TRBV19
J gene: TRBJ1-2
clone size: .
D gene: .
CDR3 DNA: TGTGCCAGTAGTATAGTCCAGGGGCATCCTTTCTATGGCTACACCTTC
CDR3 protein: CASSIVQGHPFYGYTF

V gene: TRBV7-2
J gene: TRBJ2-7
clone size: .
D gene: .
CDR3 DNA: TGTGCCAGCACCCCCCGGGGGAGTTACTCCTCCTACGAGCAGTACTTC
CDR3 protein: CASTPRGSYSSYEQYF

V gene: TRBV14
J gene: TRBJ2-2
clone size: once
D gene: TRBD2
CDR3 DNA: TGTGCCAGCAGCCAAGAGCGGCATTGGCGGGAGCTCGGGAGGCTGTTTTTT
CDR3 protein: CASSQERHWRELGRLFF

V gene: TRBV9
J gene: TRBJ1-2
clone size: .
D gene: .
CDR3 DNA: TGTGCCAGCGAAGGGGGAGCGGGCTACACCTTC
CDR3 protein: CASEGGAGYTF

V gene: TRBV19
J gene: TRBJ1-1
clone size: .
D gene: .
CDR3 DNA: TGTGCCAGTAAGGGAGGCACGGGGTACACTGAAGCTTTCTTT
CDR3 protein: CASKGGTGYTEAFF

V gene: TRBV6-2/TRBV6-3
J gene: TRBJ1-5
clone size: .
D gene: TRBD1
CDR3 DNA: TGTGCCAGCAGTTACACAAGACAGGGAAATCAGCCCCAGCATTTT
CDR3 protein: CASSYTRQGNQPQHF

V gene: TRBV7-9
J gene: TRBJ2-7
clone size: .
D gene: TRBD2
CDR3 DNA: TGTGCCAGCAGCTTAGGCGGGGGGTCTTACGAGCAGTACTTC
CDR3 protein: CASSLGGGSYEQYF

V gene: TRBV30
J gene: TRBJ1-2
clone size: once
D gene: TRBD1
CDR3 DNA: TGTGCCGGAAAAACAGGGGCAATAGGCTACACCTTC
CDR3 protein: CAGKTGAIGYTF

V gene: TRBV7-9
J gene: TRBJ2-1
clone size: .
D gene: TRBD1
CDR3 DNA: TGTGCCAGCAGCTTTTACGGGACAGGGGGCAACCATGAGCAGTTCTTC
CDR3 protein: CASSFYGTGGNHEQFF

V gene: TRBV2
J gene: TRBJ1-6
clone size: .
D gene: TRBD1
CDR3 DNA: TGTGCCAGCAGTATAATGGGGCAGGGGGATTCACCCCTCCACTTT
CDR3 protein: CASSIMGQGDSPLHF

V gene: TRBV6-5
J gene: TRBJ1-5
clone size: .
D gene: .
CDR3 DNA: TGTGCCAGCAGCCTCGGCGGGGGTCAGCCCCAGCATTTT
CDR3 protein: CASSLGGGQPQHF

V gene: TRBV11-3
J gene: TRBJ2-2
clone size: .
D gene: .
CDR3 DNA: TGTGCCAGCAGCATACTCCCCCATGGGGAGGGGGAGCTGTTTTTT
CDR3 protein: CASSILPHGEGELFF

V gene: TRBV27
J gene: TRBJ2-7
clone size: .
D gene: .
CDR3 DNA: TGTGCCAGCAGTTTATCGGGGCTAGGTACCTACGAGCAGTACTTC
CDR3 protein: CASSLSGLGTYEQYF

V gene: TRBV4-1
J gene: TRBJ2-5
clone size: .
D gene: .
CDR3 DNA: TGCGCCAGCAGCCAAGGGCTCTACCGTGATAGCGAATTACAAGAGACCCAGTACTTC
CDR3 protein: CASSQGLYRDSELQETQYF

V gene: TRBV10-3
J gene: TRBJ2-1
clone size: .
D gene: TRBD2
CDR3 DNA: TGTGCCATCGGCCCCTCCGGGAGGGTCGACAATGAGCAGTTCTTC
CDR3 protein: CAIGPSGRVDNEQFF

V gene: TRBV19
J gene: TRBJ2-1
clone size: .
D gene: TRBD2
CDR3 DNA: TGTGCCAGTAGTGCCCAGTCTAGCGGGAGTCTCAATGAGCAGTTCTTC
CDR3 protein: CASSAQSSGSLNEQFF

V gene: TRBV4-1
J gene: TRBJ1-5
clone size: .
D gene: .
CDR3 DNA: TGCGCCAGCAGCCCCGGGGGGGTTCCTCAGCCCCAGCATTTT
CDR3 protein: CASSPGGVPQPQHF

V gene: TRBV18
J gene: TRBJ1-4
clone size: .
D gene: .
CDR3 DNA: TGTGCCAGCTCACCTCAGGGGTTGGTCGAAAAACTGTTTTTT
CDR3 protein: CASSPQGLVEKLFF

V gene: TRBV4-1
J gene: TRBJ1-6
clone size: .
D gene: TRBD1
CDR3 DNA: TGCGCCAGCAGCCTCCGACAGGGAGTAGACTCACCCCTCCACTTT
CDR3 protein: CASSLRQGVDSPLHF

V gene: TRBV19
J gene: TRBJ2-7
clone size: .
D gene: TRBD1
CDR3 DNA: TGTGCCAGTAAGGGGGCAGGGACCTACGAGCAGTACTTC
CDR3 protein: CASKGAGTYEQYF